This T cell receptor beta chain was observed in a study of blood T cell repertoires in COVID-19. In the study overall: Samples representing acute and convalescent COVID-19 were sourced from the United States, Italy and Spain.

The germline V gene has CDR1 LGHNA and CDR2 YNFKEQ. V lost 5 bases to trimming and J lost 0 bases; unmatched junction nucleotides: 12. CDR3 length: 18 residues. TCRdb keeps only in-frame clones here, not all; method: immunoSEQ multiplex PCR. The table lists some 75,000 clones, over 75% of them singletons. This receptor was obtained from a man between 65 and 80 years old with active or convalescent COVID-19. The chain links TRBV4-2 to TRBJ1-1, with 10 bases identical to TRBD1. The specimen sequenced was peripheral blood. The CDR3 loop reads CASSCRGQGTLMNTEAFF. CDR3 coding DNA: TGTGCCAGCAGCTGTCGGGGACAGGGGACCCTCATGAACACTGAAGCTTTCTTT.